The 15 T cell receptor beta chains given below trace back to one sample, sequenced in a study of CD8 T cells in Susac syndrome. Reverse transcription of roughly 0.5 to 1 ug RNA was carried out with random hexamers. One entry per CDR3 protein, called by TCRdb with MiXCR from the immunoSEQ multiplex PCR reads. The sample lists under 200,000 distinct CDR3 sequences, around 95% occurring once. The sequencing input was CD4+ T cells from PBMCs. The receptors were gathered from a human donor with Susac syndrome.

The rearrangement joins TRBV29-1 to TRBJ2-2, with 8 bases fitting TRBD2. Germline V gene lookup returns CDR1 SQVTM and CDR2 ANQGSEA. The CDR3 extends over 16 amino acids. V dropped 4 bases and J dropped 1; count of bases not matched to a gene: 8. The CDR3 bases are TGCAGCGTTGCTGTGTTTGCGGGGGGGAACACCGGGGAGCTGTTTTTT. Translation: CSVAVFAGGNTGELFF.

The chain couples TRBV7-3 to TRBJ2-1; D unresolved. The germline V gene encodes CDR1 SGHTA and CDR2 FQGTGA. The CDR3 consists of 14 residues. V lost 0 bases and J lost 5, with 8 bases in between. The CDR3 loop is CASSLTSRDNEQFF. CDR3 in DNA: TGTGCCAGCAGCTTAACCTCTAGGGACAATGAGCAGTTCTTC.

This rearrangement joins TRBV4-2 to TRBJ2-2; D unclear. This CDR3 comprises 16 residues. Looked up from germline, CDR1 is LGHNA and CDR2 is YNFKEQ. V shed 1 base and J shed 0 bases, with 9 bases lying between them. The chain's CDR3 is CASSQVNPTNTGELFF. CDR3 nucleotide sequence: TGTGCCAGCAGCCAAGTCAACCCAACGAACACCGGGGAGCTGTTTTTT.

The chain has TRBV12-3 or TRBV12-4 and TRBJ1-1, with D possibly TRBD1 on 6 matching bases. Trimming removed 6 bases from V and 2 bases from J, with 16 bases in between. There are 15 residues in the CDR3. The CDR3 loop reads CASRILGGINTEAFF. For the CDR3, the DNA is TGTGCCAGCAGAATACTAGGGGGGATTAACACTGAAGCTTTCTTT.

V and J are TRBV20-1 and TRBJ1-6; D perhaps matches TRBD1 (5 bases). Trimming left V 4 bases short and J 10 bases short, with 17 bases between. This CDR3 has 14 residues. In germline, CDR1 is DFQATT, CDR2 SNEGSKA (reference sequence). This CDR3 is CSANVYPGGSPLHF. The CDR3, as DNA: TGCAGTGCTAACGTCTACCCGGGGGGGTCACCCCTCCACTTT.

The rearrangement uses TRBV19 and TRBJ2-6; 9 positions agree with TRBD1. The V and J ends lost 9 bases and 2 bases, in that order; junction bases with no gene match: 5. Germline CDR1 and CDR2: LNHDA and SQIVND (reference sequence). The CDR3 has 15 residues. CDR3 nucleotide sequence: TGTGCCAGCCGGGACAGGGATCCTGGGGCCAACGTCCTGACTTTC. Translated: CASRDRDPGANVLTF.

CDR3 DNA: TGTGCCAGCAGCTTAGCGCTCACAGCAGATACGCAGTATTTT. As protein: CASSLALTADTQYF. The genes are TRBV7-9 and TRBJ2-3, with D unresolved. The CDR3 is 14 residues long. With 0 bases removed from V and 4 bases from J, the gap between germline ends came to 8 bases. The germline CDR1 and CDR2 sequences are SEHNR and FQNEAQ (reference sequence).

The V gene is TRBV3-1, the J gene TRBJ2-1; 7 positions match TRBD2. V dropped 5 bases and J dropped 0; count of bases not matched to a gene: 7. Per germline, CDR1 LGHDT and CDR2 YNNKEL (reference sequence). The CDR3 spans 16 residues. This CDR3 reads CASSDTSAVSYNEQFF. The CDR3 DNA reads TGTGCCAGCAGCGATACTAGCGCCGTCTCCTACAATGAGCAGTTCTTC.

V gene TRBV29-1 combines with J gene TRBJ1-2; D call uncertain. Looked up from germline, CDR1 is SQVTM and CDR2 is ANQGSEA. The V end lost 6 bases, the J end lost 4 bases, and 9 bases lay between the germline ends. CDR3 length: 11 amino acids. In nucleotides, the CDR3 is TGCAGCGTAGGCTCAAGCTATGGCTACACCTTC. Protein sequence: CSVGSSYGYTF.

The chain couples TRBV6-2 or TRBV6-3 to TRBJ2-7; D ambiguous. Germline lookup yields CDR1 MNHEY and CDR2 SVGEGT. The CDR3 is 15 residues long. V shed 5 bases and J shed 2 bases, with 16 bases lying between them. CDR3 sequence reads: CASSPTAGLTYEQYF. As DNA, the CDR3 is TGTGCCAGCAGTCCCACGGCCGGGCTAACCTACGAGCAGTACTTC.

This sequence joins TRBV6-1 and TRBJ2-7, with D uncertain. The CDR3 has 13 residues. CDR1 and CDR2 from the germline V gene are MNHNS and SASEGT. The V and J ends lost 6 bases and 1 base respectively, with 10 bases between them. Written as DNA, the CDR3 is TGTGCCAGCAGGCGTACAGTGTCCTACGAGCAGTACTTC. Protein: CASRRTVSYEQYF.

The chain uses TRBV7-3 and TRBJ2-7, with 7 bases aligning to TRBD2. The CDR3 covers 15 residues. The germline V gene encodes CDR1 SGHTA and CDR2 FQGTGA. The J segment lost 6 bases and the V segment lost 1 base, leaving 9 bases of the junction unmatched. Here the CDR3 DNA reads TGTGCCAGCAGCTTAAGCCCGGGAGCGGGGTCCGAGCAGTACTTC. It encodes CASSLSPGAGSEQYF.

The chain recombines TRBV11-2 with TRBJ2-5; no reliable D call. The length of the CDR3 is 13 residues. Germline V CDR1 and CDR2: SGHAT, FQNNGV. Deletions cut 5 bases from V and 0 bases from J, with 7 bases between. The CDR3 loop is CASSPYNQETQYF. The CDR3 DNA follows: TGTGCCAGCAGCCCTTATAACCAAGAGACCCAGTACTTC.

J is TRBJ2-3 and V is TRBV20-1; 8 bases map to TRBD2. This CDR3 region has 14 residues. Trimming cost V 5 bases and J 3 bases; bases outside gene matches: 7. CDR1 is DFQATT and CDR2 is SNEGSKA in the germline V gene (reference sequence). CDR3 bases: TGCAGTGCTTTAACTAGCGGAAGGACAGATACGCAGTATTTT. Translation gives CSALTSGRTDTQYF.

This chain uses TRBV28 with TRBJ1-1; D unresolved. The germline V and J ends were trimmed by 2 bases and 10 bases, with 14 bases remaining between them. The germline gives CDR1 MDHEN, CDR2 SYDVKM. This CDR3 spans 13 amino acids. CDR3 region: CASSLDVSGGAFF. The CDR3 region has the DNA TGTGCCAGCAGTTTAGATGTGAGTGGCGGAGCTTTCTTT.